The clone carrying this T cell receptor beta chain was detected a few times. Its antigen is currently unknown. These data come from a study of T cells in Graves' hyperthyroidism and ophthalmopathy. Whole-study findings and limits: The majority of expanded thyroid clonotypes above 0.001 also appeared in blood. Stable hyperthyroidism was told apart from ophthalmopathy by a model built on 13 V-J features. With a median lead of around 5.9 months before onset, the model predicted ophthalmopathy.

Germline loops: CDR1 SQVTM, CDR2 ANQGSEA. Trimming left V 5 bases short and J 3 bases short, with 11 bases between. This CDR3 is 13 amino acids long. Isolation of PBMCs was performed on 8.5 to 10 ml fresh peripheral blood. The TCR beta CDR3 regions underwent amplification using RNA transcripts as the source. RT-PCR in the first round (using the HTBI primer set) targeted the TCR CDR3. TCRdb processed the multiplex PCR reads anew with MiXCR; each CDR3 protein has one entry. The sample includes about 640,000 distinct CDR3 sequences, approximately 14% of them seen just once. The sequenced sample consisted of blood. This rearrangement joins TRBV29-1 to TRBJ1-3, with TRBD1 as a possible D gene (5 bases). This receptor was identified in a woman in her forties or fifties with Graves' ophthalmopathy. CDR3 loop: CSVQGTFGNTIYF. CDR3 DNA: TGCAGCGTTCAAGGGACCTTTGGAAACACCATATATTTT.